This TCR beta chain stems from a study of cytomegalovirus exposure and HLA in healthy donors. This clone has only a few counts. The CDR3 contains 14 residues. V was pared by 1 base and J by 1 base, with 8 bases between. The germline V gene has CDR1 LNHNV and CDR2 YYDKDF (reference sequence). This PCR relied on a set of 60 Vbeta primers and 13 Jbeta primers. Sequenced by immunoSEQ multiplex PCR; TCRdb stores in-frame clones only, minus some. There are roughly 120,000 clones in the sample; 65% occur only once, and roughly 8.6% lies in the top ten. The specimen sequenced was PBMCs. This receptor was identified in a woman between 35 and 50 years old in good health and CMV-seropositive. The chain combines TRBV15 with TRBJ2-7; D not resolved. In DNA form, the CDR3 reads TGTGCCACCAGCAGAGTAAGCAGGTCCTACGAGCAGTACTTC. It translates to CATSRVSRSYEQYF.